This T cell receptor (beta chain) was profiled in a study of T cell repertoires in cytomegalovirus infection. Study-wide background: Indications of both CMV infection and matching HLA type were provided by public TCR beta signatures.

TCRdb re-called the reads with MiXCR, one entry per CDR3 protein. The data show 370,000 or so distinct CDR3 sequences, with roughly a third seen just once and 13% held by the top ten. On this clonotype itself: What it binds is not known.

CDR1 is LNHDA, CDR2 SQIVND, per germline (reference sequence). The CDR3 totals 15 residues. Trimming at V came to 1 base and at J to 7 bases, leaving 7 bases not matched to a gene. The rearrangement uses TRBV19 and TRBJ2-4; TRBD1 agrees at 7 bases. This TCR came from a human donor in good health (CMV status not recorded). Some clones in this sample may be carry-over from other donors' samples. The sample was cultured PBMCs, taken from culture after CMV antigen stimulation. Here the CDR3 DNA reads TGTGCCAGTAGTATAGCCGGGACAGTCTGGAACATTCAGTACTTC. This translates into CASSIAGTVWNIQYF.